This TCR beta chain was captured in a study of T-cell reconstitution after alpha-beta-depleted transplantation in children. Overall study findings and caveats: About two months after transplant, alpha-beta T cells reportedly came from several hundred expanded graft clones. Newly made T cells mostly supplied T-cell counts and diversity one year after transplant. Recipient T cells and thymic progenitors that survived were the source of the high TCRbeta diversity seen at day 60 in some patients.

The V and J ends lost 2 bases and 5 bases respectively, with 11 bases between them. The CDR3 extends over 14 amino acids. During its preparation, the TCRbeta library received unique molecular identifiers. In TCRdb, the PCR reads were re-called with MiXCR into one record per CDR3 protein. The sample shows 700,000 to 950,000 distinct CDR3 sequences, about 15% of them seen only once. Details on this clonotype: The antigen remains unidentified.

The material sequenced was PBMCs, mostly from graft donor cells, taken 360 days after TCRalphabeta/CD19-depleted stem cell transplant. The genes are TRBV12-3 or TRBV12-4 and TRBJ2-3; no firm D call. The source is a male patient aged 10-17 years who had a stem cell transplant for acute lymphoblastic leukemia, so the T cells may come from the graft donor. The CDR3: CASSLLLRGDTQYF. As DNA, the CDR3 is TGTGCCAGCAGTTTACTGTTGCGCGGAGATACGCAGTATTTT.